Listed below are T cell receptor beta chains from one sample, sequenced in a study of blood T cell repertoires in COVID-19. Measured with immunoSEQ multiplex PCR; TCRdb has only the in-frame clones, and not every one. The sample includes around 260,000 clones, roughly 91% of them seen just once. Sample: peripheral blood. The source is a man aged 25 to 40 with acute or convalescent COVID-19. Each CDR3 is given without its conserved first and last residue. Clone size is not always given. Where it is, it says once, few, many or a class for expanded clones.

size	V	J	CDR3
NA	TRBV30	TRBJ1-4	AWSFATNEKLF
few	TRBV5-1	TRBJ2-1	ASSTGLAGGSSYNEQF
NA	TRBV30	TRBJ2-7	AWSVGLALTYEQY
NA	TRBV27	TRBJ2-3	ASSFVPLGTGEFLTDTQY
NA	TRBV7-3	TRBJ2-1	ASSPGGGSNEQF
NA	TRBV3-1/TRBV3-2	TRBJ2-7	ASSQMGQPSYEQY
NA	TRBV24-1	TRBJ2-5	ATSDPSGIQETQY
NA	TRBV30	TRBJ1-1	AWNPGQTNTEAF
few	TRBV6-5	TRBJ2-7	ASSWDLLSEQY
NA	TRBV28	TRBJ1-2	ASTAIAGTQANYGYT
NA	TRBV19	TRBJ1-5	ASSIDGLQPQH
NA	TRBV27	TRBJ1-2	ATHDRAGYGYT
NA	TRBV6-5	TRBJ1-2	ASTPGGGRGGYT
NA	TRBV18	TRBJ2-3	ASSPLRGAGGGPTSTDTQY
NA	TRBV15	TRBJ2-4	ATSRDRSPSSNIQY
NA	TRBV6-5	TRBJ2-3	ASSYGRDTQY
NA	TRBV27	TRBJ2-2	ASSSGGNTGELF
once	TRBV5-1	TRBJ2-7	ASSPLRGNPDEQY
NA	TRBV9	TRBJ1-2	ASSPSERGRFDGYT
NA	TRBV11-2	TRBJ2-7	ASSLGTNLEQY
NA	TRBV11-2	TRBJ2-7	ASSLRDRGPYEQY
NA	TRBV3-1/TRBV3-2	TRBJ2-3	ASSQTWETDTQY
NA	TRBV6-5	TRBJ2-7	ASSPGFGPYEQY
NA	TRBV29-1	TRBJ1-2	SVGDRGDGYT
NA	TRBV6-6	TRBJ2-7	ASSYRDEQY
NA	TRBV15	TRBJ1-5	ATSQGATGNQPQH
NA	TRBV5-1	TRBJ1-4	ASSLALTDRSEKLF
NA	TRBV9	TRBJ2-1	ASSVGGREFYNEQF
NA	TRBV12-5	TRBJ1-2	ASITGGVNYGYT
NA	TRBV15	TRBJ2-2	ATSGLTTGWTTGELF
NA	TRBV11-3	TRBJ2-1	ASSLDGTGYYNEQF
NA	TRBV3-1/TRBV3-2	TRBJ2-3	ASSQARNTQY
NA	TRBV28	TRBJ1-5	ASSFSAVVAMEPQH
NA	TRBV5-5	TRBJ1-4	ASSLEEVQGGEKLF
NA	TRBV27	TRBJ2-7	ASSLSGTGGYEQY
NA	TRBV6-1	TRBJ1-2	ASSEAERGNYGYT
NA	TRBV11-3	TRBJ1-1	ASSLSGEVVAF
NA	TRBV27	TRBJ1-4	ASSLVATGEKLF
once	TRBV15	TRBJ2-6	ATSRDRPRTGDFSGANVLT
once	TRBV4-2	TRBJ1-2	ASSQTVQRGGYT
NA	TRBV5-1	TRBJ1-1	ASSLPEARAF
once	TRBV24-1	TRBJ1-5	ATSAGLPNQPQH
NA	TRBV5-6	TRBJ1-4	ASSRTTGQGVTHEKLF
NA	TRBV4-1	TRBJ1-3	ASSQVTAGNTIY
NA	TRBV9	TRBJ2-5	ASSPYTGTQYQETQY
NA	TRBV27	TRBJ1-6	ASSLYRGASGGSPLH
few	TRBV12-3/TRBV12-4	TRBJ1-1	ASSLGYRTEAF
NA	TRBV4-1	TRBJ2-7	ASRVAGGSYEQY
NA	TRBV7-9	TRBJ2-1	ASSLAGRLGIEQF
NA	TRBV28	TRBJ1-5	ASSFGTGGNQPQH
NA	TRBV28	TRBJ2-2	ASSPLGQYLGAGELF
NA	TRBV7-9	TRBJ2-4	ASSQARQGAKNIQY